This TCR beta chain was retrieved from a study of blood T cell repertoires in COVID-19. For the study at large: Italy, Spain and the United States were the sources of the convalescent and acute COVID-19 samples.

Trimming took 8 bases from V and 1 from J, leaving 8 bases between them. The CDR3 has 13 amino acids. CDR1 is MNHEY and CDR2 is SVGAGI in the germline V gene. How the authors handled the data: Amplification with reference gene primers provided the estimates of nucleated cell counts. The repertoire was sequenced with immunoSEQ multiplex PCR; TCRdb's copy has only in-frame clones and lacks some. D and trimming were read from the DNA, whereas the V and J calls and clone size are those reported in that table. The sample lists approximately 170,000 clones; roughly 80% were seen once. The chain carries TRBV6-5 and TRBJ2-2; maybe TRBD2 (6 bases). Source material: PBMCs or T cells enriched from blood (not recorded which). The receptor was derived from a woman aged 50 to 65 who had recovered from COVID-19. The CDR3 DNA is TGTGCCAGCCGGGAGAGGAACACCGGGGAGCTGTTTTTT. This gives the protein CASRERNTGELFF.